One and the same sample provided the 25 T cell receptor beta chains below, sequenced in a study of cytomegalovirus exposure and HLA in healthy donors. Clones were read by immunoSEQ multiplex PCR, and TCRdb kept only the in-frame ones, dropping some. This sample has roughly 60,000 clones, with just under 95% found just once. The sample comprised PBMCs. All receptors come from a young man in good health and CMV-seronegative.

CDR3 in DNA: TGTGCCAGCAGCCTCAGGGGATCTAATGAGCAGTTCTTC. Protein product: CASSLRGSNEQFF. The V and J genes are TRBV7-6 and TRBJ2-1; weak D call: TRBD1 (6 bases). V shed 5 bases and J shed 7 bases, with 12 bases lying between them. This CDR3 is built from 13 residues. CDR1 and CDR2 from the germline V gene are SGHVS and FNYEAQ. The variable domain in full, with the rest retrieved from reference TRBV7-6 and TRBJ2-1, is GAGVSQSPRYKVTKRGQDVALRCDPISGHVSLYWYRQALGQGPEFLTYFNYEAQQDKSGLPNDRFSAERPEGSISTLTIQRTEQRDSAMYRCASSLRGSNEQFFGPGTRLTVL.

The rearrangement links TRBV10-1 to TRBJ2-3; 7 bases fit TRBD1. J lost 1 base, V lost 6 bases, and 4 bases had no gene match. The CDR3 has 14 residues. Germline CDR1 is WNHNN and CDR2 is SYGVQD (reference sequence). The CDR3 loop is CASRRDSRTDTQYF. CDR3 DNA: TGCGCCAGCAGAAGGGACAGTCGCACAGATACGCAGTATTTT.

The gene calls are TRBV28 and TRBJ1-4; D is undetermined. Between the trimmed V and J ends, which lost 6 bases and 0 bases, there was a span of 8 bases. This CDR3 comprises 14 residues. Germline-derived CDR1 and CDR2 are MDHEN and SYDVKM. CDR3 sequence (DNA): TGTGCCAGCAGCCCCGGGACAACTAATGAAAAACTGTTTTTT. The encoded protein is CASSPGTTNEKLFF.

The chain uses TRBV11-2 and TRBJ1-2; D is possibly TRBD1 (6 bases). V was shortened by 6 bases and J by 0 bases, with 14 bases between the two germline ends. The CDR3 runs 15 residues. Germline CDR1 reads SGHAT; CDR2 reads FQNNGV. The CDR3 DNA is TGTGCCAGCAGTTCTAGACAGGCCGCTAACTATGGCTACACCTTC. Translated: CASSSRQAANYGYTF. Full variable domain (rest looked up from reference TRBV11-2 and TRBJ1-2): EAGVAQSPRYKIIEKRQSVAFWCNPISGHATLYWYQQILGQGPKLLIQFQNNGVVDDSQLPKDRFSAERLKGVDSTLKIQPAKLEDSAVYLCASSSRQAANYGYTFGSGTRLTVV.

The chain links TRBV18 to TRBJ1-1; no definite D call. The CDR3 contains 12 residues. Germline V gives CDR1 KGHSH, CDR2 LQKENI. V shed 2 bases and J shed 6 bases, with 7 bases lying between them. This CDR3 is CASSPREAEAFF. Written as DNA, the CDR3 is TGTGCCAGCTCACCAAGGGAGGCTGAAGCTTTCTTT.

The chain combines TRBV14 with TRBJ1-1, with a tentative D call TRBD1 (5 bases). Trimming removed 0 bases from V and 6 bases from J, with 11 bases in between. Germline V gene data show CDR1 as SGHDN and CDR2 as FVKESK. The length of the CDR3 is 14 residues. Here the CDR3 DNA reads TGTGCCAGCAGCCAAGAAGCAGGGATATCTGAAGCTTTCTTT. Protein product: CASSQEAGISEAFF.

The V and J genes are TRBV27 and TRBJ2-7, with 7 bases identical to TRBD1. The CDR3 is 13 residues long. Per the germline V gene, CDR1 is MNHEY and CDR2 is SMNVEV (reference sequence). Germline trimming cut 6 bases from V and 1 base from J; bases unmatched to any gene: 3. Written as DNA, the CDR3 is TGTGCCAGCAGACCGGGACAGTCCTACGAGCAGTACTTC. It specifies CASRPGQSYEQYF.

This chain connects TRBV4-3 to TRBJ2-3, with a weak D call TRBD2 (5 bases). This CDR3 region has 17 residues. In germline, CDR1 is LGHNA, CDR2 YSLEER. V was cut by 0 bases and J by 0 bases, with 13 bases left in between. CDR3 loop: CASSQEAAAASTDTQYF. As DNA, the CDR3 is TGCGCCAGCAGCCAAGAAGCGGCGGCAGCTAGCACAGATACGCAGTATTTT.

This chain joins TRBV2 and TRBJ2-7; a weak D match, TRBD2 (5 bases). The CDR3 runs to 18 residues. Trimming shortened V by 4 bases and J by 0 bases, and 22 bases separated the two germline ends. Germline assignment: CDR1 SNHLY and CDR2 FYNNEI. The CDR3 reads CASSGRVFGRLSSYEQYF. In DNA form, the CDR3 reads TGTGCCAGCAGTGGGCGGGTTTTCGGCAGACTAAGCTCCTACGAGCAGTACTTC.

The chain links TRBV7-2 to TRBJ2-5; 11 bases fit TRBD2. Germline V gives CDR1 SGHTA, CDR2 FQGNSA. With V trimmed by 4 bases and J by 4 bases, 5 bases remained unmatched. The CDR3 spans 15 residues. The DNA for the CDR3 is TGTGCCAGCAGCTCGGTAGCGGGAGGGGGAGAGACCCAGTACTTC. This encodes CASSSVAGGGETQYF.

The genes are TRBV5-6 and TRBJ2-1; TRBD2 matches at 10 bases. This CDR3 has 15 amino acids. Germline values: CDR1 SGHDT, CDR2 YYEEEE. V was pared by 5 bases and J by 4 bases, with 6 bases of the junction left unmatched. CDR3 protein: CASRAGLAIYNEQFF. The CDR3 region has the DNA TGTGCCAGCAGAGCGGGACTAGCGATTTACAATGAGCAGTTCTTC.

The chain uses TRBV28 and TRBJ2-7; 8 nucleotides line up with TRBD1. Germline-derived CDR1 and CDR2 are MDHEN and SYDVKM. This CDR3 has 15 amino acids. V trimming: 5 bases; J trimming: 2 bases; junction bases outside the gene matches: 8. CDR3 amino acids: CASSTDRGETYEQYF. The CDR3 nucleotides are TGTGCCAGCAGTACTGACAGGGGCGAAACCTACGAGCAGTACTTC.

This chain connects TRBV11-3 to TRBJ1-1; D is unresolved. V was trimmed by 5 bases and J by 5 bases, leaving 9 bases between them. Germline assignment: CDR1 SGHNT and CDR2 YENEEA. This CDR3 has 12 residues. This CDR3 is CASSRAGTEAFF. The CDR3 nucleotides are TGTGCCAGCAGCAGAGCCGGGACTGAAGCTTTCTTT. Drawing the rest from reference TRBV11-3 and TRBJ1-1, the complete variable domain is EAGVVQSPRYKIIEKKQPVAFWCNPISGHNTLYWYLQNLGQGPELLIRYENEEAVDDSQLPKDRFSAERLKGVDSTLKIQPAELGDSAVYLCASSRAGTEAFFGQGTRLTVV.

The rearrangement joins TRBV6-5 to TRBJ1-1; 7 bases map to TRBD1. Trimming cost V 0 bases and J 5 bases; bases outside gene matches: 6. The germline V gene encodes CDR1 MNHEY and CDR2 SVGAGI. The CDR3 is made up of 15 amino acids. CDR3 nucleotide sequence: TGTGCCAGCAGTTACTCGAAAGGGACAGCGACTGAAGCTTTCTTT. Encoded protein: CASSYSKGTATEAFF.

V is TRBV9 and J is TRBJ2-2, with D perhaps matching TRBD1 (6 bases). The CDR3 has 15 amino acids. V was clipped by 0 bases and J by 5 bases, with 11 bases between them. Germline V gene sequence: CDR1 SGDLS, CDR2 YYNGEE. CDR3 coding DNA: TGTGCCAGCAGCGTAGATCAGGGGCCAACCGGGGAGCTGTTTTTT. Its translation: CASSVDQGPTGELFF.

This chain connects TRBV25-1 to TRBJ2-1; 9 positions match TRBD1. The CDR3 extends over 16 amino acids. The ends lost 3 bases at V and 7 bases at J; junction bases unmatched: 10. From germline, CDR1 is MGHDK and CDR2 SYGVNS. CDR3 in DNA: TGTGCCAGCAGTGACTCCTACAGGGGGCAGGGGAATGAGCAGTTCTTC. Encoded protein: CASSDSYRGQGNEQFF.

This chain uses TRBV6-5 with TRBJ2-7; no firm D call. The germline CDR1 and CDR2 sequences are MNHEY and SVGAGI. V lost 6 bases, J lost 2 bases, and 5 bases lay in between. The CDR3 spans 11 residues. The CDR3 DNA reads TGTGCCAGCAGGACACCCTACGAGCAGTACTTC. Amino acids: CASRTPYEQYF.

This clone was found once. The chain employs TRBV4-1 and TRBJ1-1, with D maybe TRBD1 (6 bases). CDR3 length: 15 residues. V shed 1 base and J shed 4 bases, with 13 bases lying between them. Germline values: CDR1 MGHRA, CDR2 YSYEKL. CDR3 residues: CASSQGKQGSTEAFF. CDR3 DNA: TGCGCCAGCAGCCAAGGGAAACAGGGAAGCACTGAAGCTTTCTTT.

The chain recombines TRBV7-9 with TRBJ2-7, with 10 bases lining up with TRBD1. V was clipped by 7 bases and J by 5 bases; unmatched bases: 8. Per germline, CDR1 SEHNR and CDR2 FQNEAQ (reference sequence). The CDR3 length is 14 residues. The DNA for the CDR3 is TGTGCCAGCACTGCCGACAGGGGGCTGGACGAGCAGTACTTC. As protein: CASTADRGLDEQYF.

V usage is TRBV2 and J usage is TRBJ2-1, with 14 bases matching TRBD2. V dropped 3 bases and J dropped 7; count of bases not matched to a gene: 5. The CDR3 is 16 residues long. Germline V lookup: CDR1 SNHLY, CDR2 FYNNEI. The CDR3 is CASSEGTSGRVNEQFF. The CDR3, as DNA: TGTGCCAGCAGTGAGGGGACTAGCGGGAGAGTGAATGAGCAGTTCTTC.

The count of this clone is one. The chain has TRBV27 and TRBJ1-1; 9 bases align to TRBD1. Trimming at V came to 4 bases and at J to 6 bases, leaving 9 bases not matched to a gene. Germline V gene data show CDR1 as MNHEY and CDR2 as SMNVEV (reference sequence). This CDR3 is built from 15 residues. The CDR3 spells CASSSPGQGRAEAFF. The CDR3 DNA is TGTGCCAGCAGTTCACCGGGACAGGGACGCGCTGAAGCTTTCTTT.

This chain uses TRBV11-2 with TRBJ1-2, with 9 bases aligning to TRBD1. Trimming removed 0 bases from V and 3 bases from J; junction bases left unmatched: 2. Germline V lookup: CDR1 SGHAT, CDR2 FQNNGV. The CDR3 contains 15 residues. Here the CDR3 DNA reads TGTGCCAGCAGCTTAGAAGGGACAGGGTACTATGGCTACACCTTC. Its translation is CASSLEGTGYYGYTF.

The count of this clone is one. V is TRBV9 and J is TRBJ2-3, with a tentative D call TRBD2 (5 bases). The germline gives CDR1 SGDLS, CDR2 YYNGEE. Trimming stripped 3 bases from V and 4 bases from J, with 21 bases between. The CDR3 is 17 amino acids. CDR3: CASSGGGVDAGPDTQYF. The CDR3, as DNA: TGTGCCAGCAGCGGTGGAGGCGTTGATGCGGGCCCAGATACGCAGTATTTT. The entire variable domain, with the rest obtained from reference TRBV9 and TRBJ2-3, is as follows: DSGVTQTPKHLITATGQRVTLRCSPRSGDLSVYWYQQSLDQGLQFLIQYYNGEERAKGNILERFSAQQFPDLHSELNLSSLELGDSALYFCASSGGGVDAGPDTQYFGPGTRLTVL.

This clone occurred once. The chain links TRBV6-5 to TRBJ1-4; 10 nucleotides agree with TRBD1. V trimming: 7 bases; J trimming: 7 bases; junction bases outside the gene matches: 9. Per the germline V gene, CDR1 is MNHEY and CDR2 is SVGAGI. CDR3 length: 15 residues. CDR3 bases: TGTGCCAGCACGAAGACAGGGGGCTTCGGTGAAAAACTGTTTTTT. This gives the protein CASTKTGGFGEKLFF.

The J gene is TRBJ1-5, the V gene TRBV5-1; D gene unclear. This CDR3 has 15 residues. V was trimmed by 4 bases and J by 2 bases, leaving 13 bases between them. The germline V gene encodes CDR1 SGHRS and CDR2 YFSETQ. CDR3 residues: CASSTGSAGNQPQHF. The CDR3 DNA reads TGCGCCAGCAGCACGGGGTCGGCGGGCAATCAGCCCCAGCATTTT. Full variable domain (rest looked up from reference TRBV5-1 and TRBJ1-5): KAGVTQTPRYLIKTRGQQVTLSCSPISGHRSVSWYQQTPGQGLQFLFEYFSETQRNKGNFPGRFSGRQFSNSRSEMNVSTLELGDSALYLCASSTGSAGNQPQHFGDGTRLSIL.